This T cell receptor (beta chain) was sequenced in a study of response to subunit inactivated influenza vaccine. This clonotype occurred a few times. Its target is unknown. Study-level findings and limits: Researchers suggested that each seasonal influenza vaccination recruits few new T cells.

TCRdb reanalysed the RT-PCR reads using MiXCR and keeps one entry per CDR3 protein. Of about 780,000 distinct CDR3 sequences in the sample, approximately 17% were seen once. Germline CDR1 LGHNA, CDR2 YNFKEQ. The CDR3 is 17 amino acids. The ends were cut back, 1 base at V and 6 bases at J, with 16 bases in the middle. The gene calls are TRBV4-2 and TRBJ1-6; tentatively, D is TRBD1 (6 bases). The TCR comes from a man over 45 who received an inactivated influenza vaccine. Source: PBMCs from blood, taken 4 to 6 days after vaccination. The CDR3 coding sequence is TGTGCCAGCAGCCAAGGGGGGGCCGGACTGATTAATTCACCCCTCCACTTT. This codes for CASSQGGAGLINSPLHF.